What follows are 24 T cell receptor beta chains derived from one specimen sequenced in a study of cytomegalovirus exposure and HLA in healthy donors. TCRdb's table, derived via immunoSEQ multiplex PCR, lists solely in-frame clones and lacks some. The table shows 100,000 to 150,000 clones, with approximately 95% occurring only once. Sequenced: PBMCs. These TCRs come from a man aged 18-30 years in good health and CMV-seronegative.

This clone was recorded once. This chain connects TRBV7-8 to TRBJ2-3; D might be TRBD2 (7 bases). Trimming pared 3 bases from V and 0 bases from J, leaving 13 bases between. The CDR3 spans 16 residues. Germline loops: CDR1 SGHVS, CDR2 FQNEAQ. CDR3 amino acids: CASSLGGGASTDTQYF. CDR3 coding DNA: TGTGCCAGCAGCTTGGGGGGGGGCGCTAGCACAGATACGCAGTATTTT.

The chain uses TRBV28 and TRBJ2-7; TRBD1 might be the D (5 bases). Per germline, CDR1 MDHEN and CDR2 SYDVKM. The V gene lost 2 bases and the J gene lost 7 bases, with 15 bases spanning the gap. CDR3 length: 14 amino acids. The CDR3 here is CASSLRGRATEQYF. In DNA form, the CDR3 reads TGTGCCAGCAGTTTACGTGGCAGGGCGACGGAGCAGTACTTC. Full variable domain (outside the CDR3, taken from reference TRBV28 and TRBJ2-7): DVKVTQSSRYLVKRTGEKVFLECVQDMDHENMFWYRQDPGLGLRLIYFSYDVKMKEKGDIPEGYSVSREKKERFSLILESASTNQTSMYLCASSLRGRATEQYFGPGTRLTVT.

The chain has TRBV7-7 and TRBJ2-7; 8 nucleotides agree with TRBD2. The CDR3 loop spans 15 amino acids. V trimming: 0 bases; J trimming: 6 bases; junction bases outside the gene matches: 7. The germline V gene has CDR1 SSHAT and CDR2 FNYEAQ (reference sequence). In DNA, the CDR3 is TGTGCCAGCAGCTTAGCGGCGGGAGGAGGGGCCGAGCAGTACTTC. Translation: CASSLAAGGGAEQYF.

The chain recombines TRBV30 with TRBJ1-2, with D possibly being TRBD1 (5 bases). Trimming cost V 0 bases and J 5 bases, with 16 bases left between them. CDR3 length: 15 residues. Germline CDR1 and CDR2: GTSNPN and SVGIG (reference sequence). The CDR3 spells CAWSVRRGAKYGYTF. The CDR3 bases are TGTGCCTGGAGTGTAAGGCGGGGCGCGAAGTATGGCTACACCTTC. Looking up the rest from reference TRBV30 and TRBJ1-2 gives the full variable domain: SQTIHQWPATLVQPVGSPLSLECTVEGTSNPNLYWYRQAAGRGLQLLFYSVGIGQISSEVPQNLSASRPQDRQFILSSKKLLLSDSGFYLCAWSVRRGAKYGYTFGSGTRLTVV.

V is TRBV7-2 and J is TRBJ2-5; TRBD2 agrees at 8 bases. V shed 5 bases, J shed 1 base, and the junction held 6 bases outside the gene matches. CDR1 and CDR2 from the germline V gene are SGHTA and FQGNSA. The CDR3 is made up of 15 amino acids. CDR3 nucleotides: TGTGCCAGCAGCCCGAGACTAGCGACCCAAGAGACCCAGTACTTC. Residues: CASSPRLATQETQYF. The full variable domain, rest sourced from reference TRBV7-2 and TRBJ2-5, is GAGVSQSPSNKVTEKGKDVELRCDPISGHTALYWYRQSLGQGLEFLIYFQGNSAPDKSGLPSDRFSAERTGGSVSTLTIQRTQQEDSAVYLCASSPRLATQETQYFGPGTRLLVL.

V is TRBV5-5 and J is TRBJ2-1; 7 nucleotides agree with TRBD2. Germline V lookup: CDR1 SGHKS, CDR2 YYEKEE (reference sequence). Trimming at V came to 0 bases and at J to 8 bases, leaving 8 bases not matched to a gene. This CDR3 is 15 amino acids long. As DNA, the CDR3 is TGTGCCAGCAGCTTGGGGGGAGGGCCCTCGGATGAGCAGTTCTTC. Translating gives CASSLGGGPSDEQFF. The full variable domain, completed using reference TRBV5-5 and TRBJ2-1, is DAGVTQSPTHLIKTRGQQVTLRCSPISGHKSVSWYQQVLGQGPQFIFQYYEKEERGRGNFPDRFSARQFPNYSSELNVNALLLGDSALYLCASSLGGGPSDEQFFGPGTRLTVL.

The rearrangement joins TRBV7-2 to TRBJ2-4; no firm D call. Trimming removed 5 bases at V and 0 bases at J, with 11 bases between. Germline V gene sequence: CDR1 SGHTA, CDR2 FQGNSA. The CDR3 is made up of 15 amino acids. DNA for the CDR3: TGTGCCAGCAGCCCTATTCGCCTAGCCAAAAACATTCAGTACTTC. This translates into CASSPIRLAKNIQYF.

The chain combines TRBV6-4 with TRBJ2-7, with D unresolved. This CDR3 is built from 12 residues. Germline V lookup: CDR1 MRHNA, CDR2 SNTAGT. V shed 7 bases and J shed 0 bases, with 7 bases lying between them. CDR3 bases: TGTGCCAGCACCCTCCTCTCCTACGAGCAGTACTTC. Amino acids: CASTLLSYEQYF.

This clone has only a few counts. The chain joins TRBV11-2 to TRBJ1-5; D remains ambiguous. Germline V CDR1 and CDR2: SGHAT, FQNNGV. There are 12 residues in the CDR3. Trimming took 5 bases from V and 1 from J, leaving 3 bases between them. The CDR3 DNA sequence: TGTGCCAGCAGCCTAAGCAATCAGCCCCAGCATTTT. Translation: CASSLSNQPQHF. Based on the CDR3 plus reference TRBV11-2 and TRBJ1-5, the full variable domain is EAGVAQSPRYKIIEKRQSVAFWCNPISGHATLYWYQQILGQGPKLLIQFQNNGVVDDSQLPKDRFSAERLKGVDSTLKIQPAKLEDSAVYLCASSLSNQPQHFGDGTRLSIL.

This clone was detected only once. V and J are TRBV13 and TRBJ2-7; 7 bases match TRBD2. V shed 1 base, J shed 2 bases, and the junction held 5 bases outside the gene matches. Germline assignment: CDR1 PRHDT and CDR2 FYEKMQ (reference sequence). The CDR3 loop spans 15 amino acids. CDR3 amino acids: CASSLAGGIAYEQYF. CDR3 DNA: TGTGCCAGCAGCTTAGCGGGAGGCATTGCCTACGAGCAGTACTTC.

The chain joins TRBV6-6 to TRBJ2-7; possibly TRBD1 for D (6 bases). This CDR3 is 15 amino acids long. V was shortened by 0 bases and J by 3 bases, with 12 bases between the two germline ends. Per germline, CDR1 MNHNY and CDR2 SVGAGI (reference sequence). The CDR3 sequence: CASSYSGAGDYEQYF. The CDR3 region has the DNA TGTGCCAGCAGTTACTCTGGGGCAGGGGACTACGAGCAGTACTTC.

This clone is a singleton in its sample. The rearrangement joins TRBV5-6 to TRBJ1-3; 9 nucleotides match TRBD1. V trimming: 4 bases; J trimming: 4 bases; junction bases outside the gene matches: 6. This CDR3 is built from 15 residues. Per the germline V gene, CDR1 is SGHDT and CDR2 is YYEEEE. DNA for the CDR3: TGTGCCAGCAGCCTAGACAGGGGGACCGGAAACACCATATATTTT. Translating gives CASSLDRGTGNTIYF.

This sequence joins TRBV7-9 and TRBJ2-7; TRBD1 matches at 9 bases. The length of the CDR3 is 15 residues. CDR1 is SEHNR and CDR2 is FQNEAQ in the germline V gene (reference sequence). J gave up 6 bases and V 4 bases, and 10 bases lay outside the gene matches. CDR3 amino acids: CASSSYTGGSVEQYF. In DNA, the CDR3 is TGTGCCAGCAGCTCCTACACAGGGGGCTCCGTCGAGCAGTACTTC.

As concerns this clone: The sample contains more than one DNA sequence encoding this CDR3. This chain links TRBV5-1 with TRBJ2-3, with 8 bases identical to TRBD1. V gave up 4 bases and J gave up 0 bases; unmatched junction bases: 4. The length of the CDR3 is 15 residues. Germline assignment: CDR1 SGHRS and CDR2 YFSETQ. The CDR3 DNA follows: TGCGCCAGCAGCCTGGACAGGGCTAGCACAGATACGCAGTATTTT. Residues: CASSLDRASTDTQYF.

This clone was observed a few times. This rearrangement joins TRBV30 to TRBJ2-7; D call uncertain. Germline V gives CDR1 GTSNPN, CDR2 SVGIG (reference sequence). V shed 5 bases and J shed 3 bases, with 11 bases lying between them. This CDR3 region has 12 residues. CDR3 sequence: CAWGYFHYEQYF. As DNA, the CDR3 is TGTGCCTGGGGTTACTTTCACTACGAGCAGTACTTC.

Comments on this clone: Other DNA sequences of this sample code for an identical CDR3. V and J are TRBV27 and TRBJ1-3; no definite D call. Germline CDR1 reads MNHEY; CDR2 reads SMNVEV (reference sequence). The CDR3 consists of 14 residues. V gave up 3 bases and J gave up 0 bases, with 6 bases separating them. CDR3 sequence (DNA): TGTGCCAGCAGTTTTCGCGGCTCTGGAAACACCATATATTTT. Translated: CASSFRGSGNTIYF.

The chain has TRBV29-1 and TRBJ2-1, with 14 positions matching TRBD2. The germline V gene has CDR1 SQVTM and CDR2 ANQGSEA. V shed 6 bases and J 5 bases; nucleotides not matched to a gene: 9. The CDR3 sequence is 16 residues long. The CDR3: CSVLGLAGVGNNEQFF. CDR3 DNA sequence: TGCAGCGTACTGGGACTAGCGGGAGTAGGGAACAATGAGCAGTTCTTC.

The J gene is TRBJ1-2, the V gene TRBV6-5; D is uncertain. CDR3 length: 14 amino acids. The V end was cut by 2 bases, the J end by 2 bases, with 9 bases between. CDR1 is MNHEY, CDR2 SVGAGI, per germline. CDR3 nucleotide sequence: TGTGCCAGCAGTTACCTCGTAGTAAACTATGGCTACACCTTC. Amino acids: CASSYLVVNYGYTF.

The chain links TRBV10-3 to TRBJ1-5; a possible D gene is TRBD1 (6 bases). From germline, CDR1 is ENHRY and CDR2 SYGVKD. The ends were cut back, 0 bases at V and 5 bases at J, with 11 bases in the middle. This CDR3 region has 15 residues. CDR3 amino acids: CAISESKTGDQPQHF. CDR3 nucleotides: TGTGCCATCAGTGAGTCGAAGACAGGCGATCAGCCCCAGCATTTT.

This rearrangement joins TRBV27 to TRBJ1-2, with TRBD1 as a possible D gene (6 bases). The germline V gene encodes CDR1 MNHEY and CDR2 SMNVEV (reference sequence). The CDR3 covers 15 residues. V dropped 5 bases and J dropped 3 bases, with 16 bases sitting between them. CDR3 coding DNA: TGTGCCAGCAGTCCGGGACAAGGGAACTACTATGGCTACACCTTC. It yields the protein CASSPGQGNYYGYTF.

V usage is TRBV7-2 and J usage is TRBJ2-1; D unresolved. The germline V gene has CDR1 SGHTA and CDR2 FQGNSA. The CDR3 is 12 amino acids. The V gene lost 5 bases and the J gene lost 10 bases, with 12 bases spanning the gap. The CDR3 spells CASSGLAPEQFF. CDR3 DNA sequence: TGTGCCAGCAGCGGCCTCGCCCCCGAGCAGTTCTTC.

V and J are TRBV7-8 and TRBJ2-7, with D possibly TRBD2 on 7 matching bases. This CDR3 is 14 amino acids long. V gave up 1 base and J gave up 9 bases, with 16 bases separating them. Germline V gives CDR1 SGHVS, CDR2 FQNEAQ. The CDR3 coding sequence is TGTGCCAGCAGCTTAGAGGTGGGAGGGGGAGGGCAGTACTTC. Its protein product is CASSLEVGGGGQYF.

The genes are TRBV19 and TRBJ2-7; 7 bases are shared with TRBD2. Germline V gene lookup returns CDR1 LNHDA and CDR2 SQIVND (reference sequence). Losses at the gene ends were 6 bases for V and 2 bases for J; bases not matched to a gene: 10. The CDR3 extends over 15 amino acids. The CDR3 sequence: CASSFGLAEAYEQYF. Here the CDR3 DNA reads TGTGCCAGTAGCTTTGGCCTAGCGGAGGCCTACGAGCAGTACTTC.

The CDR3 here is CASSPRGTGATNEKLFF. The CDR3 DNA follows: TGTGCCAGCTCACCCCGGGGAACCGGTGCAACTAATGAAAAACTGTTTTTT. The V call is TRBV18, the J call TRBJ1-4; D gene ambiguous. The CDR3 sequence is 17 residues long. Germline V gene sequence: CDR1 KGHSH, CDR2 LQKENI. Trimming cost V 3 bases and J 0 bases, with 14 bases left between them.